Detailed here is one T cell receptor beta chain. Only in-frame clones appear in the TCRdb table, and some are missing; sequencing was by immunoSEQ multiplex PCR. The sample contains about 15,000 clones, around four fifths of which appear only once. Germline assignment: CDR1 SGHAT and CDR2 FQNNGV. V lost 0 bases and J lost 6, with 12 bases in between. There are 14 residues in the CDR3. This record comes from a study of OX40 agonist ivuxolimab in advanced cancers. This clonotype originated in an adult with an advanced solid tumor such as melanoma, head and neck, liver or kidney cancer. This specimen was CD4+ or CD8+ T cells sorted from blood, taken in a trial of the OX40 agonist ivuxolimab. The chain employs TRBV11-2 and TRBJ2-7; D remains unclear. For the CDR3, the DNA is TGTGCCAGCAGCTTAGATCAACCGCCCCTCGAGCAGTACTTC. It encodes CASSLDQPPLEQYF. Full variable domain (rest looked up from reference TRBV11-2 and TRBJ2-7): EAGVAQSPRYKIIEKRQSVAFWCNPISGHATLYWYQQILGQGPKLLIQFQNNGVVDDSQLPKDRFSAERLKGVDSTLKIQPAKLEDSAVYLCASSLDQPPLEQYFGPGTRLTVT.